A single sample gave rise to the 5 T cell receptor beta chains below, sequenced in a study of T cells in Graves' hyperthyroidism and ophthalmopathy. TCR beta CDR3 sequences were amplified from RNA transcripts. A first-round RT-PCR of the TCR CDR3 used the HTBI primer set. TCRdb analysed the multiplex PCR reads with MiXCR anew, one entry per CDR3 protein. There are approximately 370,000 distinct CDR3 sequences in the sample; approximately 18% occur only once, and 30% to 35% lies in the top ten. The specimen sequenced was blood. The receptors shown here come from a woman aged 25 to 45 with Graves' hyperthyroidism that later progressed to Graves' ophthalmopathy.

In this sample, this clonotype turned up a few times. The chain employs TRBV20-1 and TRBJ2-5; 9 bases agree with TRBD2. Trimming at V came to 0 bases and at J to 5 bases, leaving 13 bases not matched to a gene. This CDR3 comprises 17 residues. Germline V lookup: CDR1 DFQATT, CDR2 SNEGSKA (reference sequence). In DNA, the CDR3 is TGCAGTGCTAGAGATGATTCGGCGGGGGGGCCTTTCGAGACCCAGTACTTC. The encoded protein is CSARDDSAGGPFETQYF.

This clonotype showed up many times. CDR3 nucleotides: TGTGCCAGCAGAAGGACTAGCGGGAGCAATGAGCAGTTCTTC. Translating it yields CASRRTSGSNEQFF. J is TRBJ2-1 and V is TRBV6-2 or TRBV6-3; TRBD2 matches at 13 bases. The J segment lost 6 bases and the V segment lost 6 bases, leaving 2 bases of the junction unmatched. The germline V gene encodes CDR1 MNHEY and CDR2 SVGEGT. CDR3 length: 14 residues.

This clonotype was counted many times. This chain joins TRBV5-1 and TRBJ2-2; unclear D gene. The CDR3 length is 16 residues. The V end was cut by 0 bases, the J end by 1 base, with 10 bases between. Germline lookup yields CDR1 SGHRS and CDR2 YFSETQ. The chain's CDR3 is CASSLEQAGNTGELFF. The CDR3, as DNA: TGCGCCAGCAGCTTGGAGCAGGCAGGGAACACCGGGGAGCTGTTTTTT.

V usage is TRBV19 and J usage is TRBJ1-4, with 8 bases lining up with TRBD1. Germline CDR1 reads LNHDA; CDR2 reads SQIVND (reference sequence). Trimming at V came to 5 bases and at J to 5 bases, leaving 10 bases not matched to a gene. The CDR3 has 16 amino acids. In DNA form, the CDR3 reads TGTGCCAGTAGTGACAGACCGGACAGGGTGAATGAAAAACTGTTTTTT. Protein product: CASSDRPDRVNEKLFF. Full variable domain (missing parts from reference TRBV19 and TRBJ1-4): DGGITQSPKYLFRKEGQNVTLSCEQNLNHDAMYWYRQDPGQGLRLIYYSQIVNDFQKGDIAEGYSVSREKKESFPLTVTSAQKNPTAFYLCASSDRPDRVNEKLFFGSGTQLSVL.

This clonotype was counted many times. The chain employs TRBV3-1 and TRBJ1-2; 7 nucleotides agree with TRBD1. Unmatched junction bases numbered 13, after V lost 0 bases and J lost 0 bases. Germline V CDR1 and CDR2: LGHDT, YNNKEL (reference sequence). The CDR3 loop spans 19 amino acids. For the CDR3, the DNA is TGTGCCAGCAGCCAAGAGTGGCAGGGGGATCGCCTCGCTAACTATGGCTACACCTTC. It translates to CASSQEWQGDRLANYGYTF.